A selection of T cell receptor beta chains follows, all from one sample in a study of T cells in Graves' hyperthyroidism and ophthalmopathy. In TCRdb, the multiplex PCR reads were re-called with MiXCR into one record per CDR3 protein. Of 600,000 or so distinct CDR3 sequences listed, about 16% are singletons. Sequencing input: blood. The source of these receptors is a woman aged 25 to 39 with Graves' hyperthyroidism. The CDR3 runs from the conserved cysteine through the conserved F or W. Fields, in order: CDR3 DNA, CDR3 protein, CDR3 length, J gene, V gene, D gene, clone size. D genes are given only for firm matches. A clone size is listed for some rows: how often the clone was seen (once, few, many), or a class if it is expanded.

CDR3nt: TGTGCCAGCAGCCAAACTCAAGCGGGAGGTCCCTACAATGAGCAGTTCTTC
CDR3aa: CASSQTQAGGPYNEQFF
len: 17
j_gene: TRBJ2-1
v_gene: TRBV3-1
d_gene: TRBD2
abundance: -

CDR3nt: TGTGCCAGCAGCCAGGGACTTAGCTCCTACAATGAGCAGTTCTTC
CDR3aa: CASSQGLSSYNEQFF
len: 15
j_gene: TRBJ2-1
v_gene: TRBV7-8
d_gene: -
abundance: many

CDR3nt: TGTGCCAGCAGTTCCCCGGGACTAGCGACAGGGTACGAGCAGTACTTC
CDR3aa: CASSSPGLATGYEQYF
len: 16
j_gene: TRBJ2-7
v_gene: TRBV28
d_gene: TRBD2
abundance: -

CDR3nt: TGTGCCAGCAGCCATGGACAGGGGGCGACCGGGGAGCTGTTTTTT
CDR3aa: CASSHGQGATGELFF
len: 15
j_gene: TRBJ2-2
v_gene: TRBV11-3
d_gene: TRBD1
abundance: few

CDR3nt: TGCAGTGCTCTCAGGGGTGGCAAAAACATTCAGTACTTC
CDR3aa: CSALRGGKNIQYF
len: 13
j_gene: TRBJ2-4
v_gene: TRBV20-1
d_gene: -
abundance: -

CDR3nt: TGCAGCGTCCCTCGGACAGGGGGCGTAGAGACCCAGTACTTC
CDR3aa: CSVPRTGGVETQYF
len: 14
j_gene: TRBJ2-5
v_gene: TRBV29-1
d_gene: TRBD1
abundance: many

CDR3nt: TGTGCCAGCAGCGCGGAGCCGGGACTAGAGGGTCATGAGCAGTTCTTC
CDR3aa: CASSAEPGLEGHEQFF
len: 16
j_gene: TRBJ2-1
v_gene: TRBV9
d_gene: TRBD2
abundance: -

CDR3nt: TGTGCCTGGGGGACAGGGGGCGCGAGTCAGCCCCAGCATTTT
CDR3aa: CAWGTGGASQPQHF
len: 14
j_gene: TRBJ1-5
v_gene: TRBV30
d_gene: TRBD1
abundance: many

CDR3nt: TGTGCCAGCAGCCCATGGAGCGGGGCCGGTAACAATGAGCAGTTCTTC
CDR3aa: CASSPWSGAGNNEQFF
len: 16
j_gene: TRBJ2-1
v_gene: TRBV7-9
d_gene: TRBD2
abundance: few

CDR3nt: TGTGCCAGCAGATTCTCGGTGGAACTAGCGGCCTACAATGAGCAGTTCTTC
CDR3aa: CASRFSVELAAYNEQFF
len: 17
j_gene: TRBJ2-1
v_gene: TRBV6-2/TRBV6-3
d_gene: TRBD2
abundance: many

CDR3nt: TGTGCCTGGAATTTGGTTTATGGCTACACCTTC
CDR3aa: CAWNLVYGYTF
len: 11
j_gene: TRBJ1-2
v_gene: TRBV30
d_gene: -
abundance: many

CDR3nt: TGCAGCTTCCTAATCGGGGGTAGGGCTTTCTTT
CDR3aa: CSFLIGGRAFF
len: 11
j_gene: TRBJ1-1
v_gene: TRBV29-1
d_gene: -
abundance: few

CDR3nt: TGTGCCAGCGGGGGCGGCTACAATGAGCAGTTCTTC
CDR3aa: CASGGGYNEQFF
len: 12
j_gene: TRBJ2-1
v_gene: TRBV28
d_gene: -
abundance: many

CDR3nt: TGTGCCAGCAGTTATCTCCAGGACTTTGGCTACACCTTC
CDR3aa: CASSYLQDFGYTF
len: 13
j_gene: TRBJ1-2
v_gene: TRBV6-5
d_gene: -
abundance: -

CDR3nt: TGTGCTAGTTCCGGGGGGACTAGAGTGGATACGCAGTATTTT
CDR3aa: CASSGGTRVDTQYF
len: 14
j_gene: TRBJ2-3
v_gene: TRBV12-5
d_gene: TRBD2
abundance: many

CDR3nt: TGCGCCAGCAGCCCAGCGGGAATCACCGGGGAGCTGTTTTTT
CDR3aa: CASSPAGITGELFF
len: 14
j_gene: TRBJ2-2
v_gene: TRBV5-1
d_gene: TRBD2
abundance: few

CDR3nt: TGCGCCAGCAGCTTGGGCGGGAGAGGGACCGGGGAGCTGTTTTTT
CDR3aa: CASSLGGRGTGELFF
len: 15
j_gene: TRBJ2-2
v_gene: TRBV5-1
d_gene: TRBD2
abundance: few

CDR3nt: TGTGCCAGCAGTTACTCGAGCCAGCCCTACGAGCAGTACTTC
CDR3aa: CASSYSSQPYEQYF
len: 14
j_gene: TRBJ2-7
v_gene: TRBV6-2/TRBV6-3
d_gene: -
abundance: many

CDR3nt: TGTGCCAGCAGCCTATACCAGGGCTCCTACGAGCAGTACTTC
CDR3aa: CASSLYQGSYEQYF
len: 14
j_gene: TRBJ2-7
v_gene: TRBV7-2
d_gene: -
abundance: many

CDR3nt: TGTGCCAGCAGTCCCCAGGACATTCCCCACTATGGCTACACCTTC
CDR3aa: CASSPQDIPHYGYTF
len: 15
j_gene: TRBJ1-2
v_gene: TRBV6-1
d_gene: -
abundance: few

CDR3nt: TGTGCCAGCAGCTTAGAGGGGACAGTCTCTGGAAACACCATATATTTT
CDR3aa: CASSLEGTVSGNTIYF
len: 16
j_gene: TRBJ1-3
v_gene: TRBV11-3
d_gene: TRBD1
abundance: few

CDR3nt: TGCAGCGTTGAAGTAATCGGCGGGAGCTCCTACGAGCAGTACTTC
CDR3aa: CSVEVIGGSSYEQYF
len: 15
j_gene: TRBJ2-7
v_gene: TRBV29-1
d_gene: TRBD2
abundance: many

CDR3nt: TGCGCCAGCAGCAAAGACCAAAATCAGCCCCAGCATTTT
CDR3aa: CASSKDQNQPQHF
len: 13
j_gene: TRBJ1-5
v_gene: TRBV5-1
d_gene: -
abundance: many

CDR3nt: TGTGCCAGCGGGGCTGGGGGGGCCCTCTATGGCTACACCTTC
CDR3aa: CASGAGGALYGYTF
len: 14
j_gene: TRBJ1-2
v_gene: TRBV2
d_gene: -
abundance: many

CDR3nt: TGTGCCAGCAGTGGGACGGGAAGAGGGGGCTCCTACGAGCAGTACTTC
CDR3aa: CASSGTGRGGSYEQYF
len: 16
j_gene: TRBJ2-7
v_gene: TRBV7-9
d_gene: -
abundance: few

CDR3nt: TGTGCCAGCAGCCAAGTGAGCAGGGGACGAAAGGCGGGAAACACCATATATTTT
CDR3aa: CASSQVSRGRKAGNTIYF
len: 18
j_gene: TRBJ1-3
v_gene: TRBV4-2
d_gene: -
abundance: -

CDR3nt: TGCAGTGCTAGTGGGAAAGGACTAGCGGGAGGATACGAGCAGTACTTC
CDR3aa: CSASGKGLAGGYEQYF
len: 16
j_gene: TRBJ2-7
v_gene: TRBV20-1
d_gene: TRBD2
abundance: few

CDR3nt: TGTGCCAGCAGCATCGGGGGAGGCACTGAAGCTTTCTTT
CDR3aa: CASSIGGGTEAFF
len: 13
j_gene: TRBJ1-1
v_gene: TRBV28
d_gene: -
abundance: many

CDR3nt: TGCAGTGCTAGTAAAGCGGGAGTGATAGATACGCAGTATTTT
CDR3aa: CSASKAGVIDTQYF
len: 14
j_gene: TRBJ2-3
v_gene: TRBV20-1
d_gene: TRBD2
abundance: many

CDR3nt: TGTGCCAGCAGTCCCCGTTACAGGGGTACTCAGCCCCAGCATTTT
CDR3aa: CASSPRYRGTQPQHF
len: 15
j_gene: TRBJ1-5
v_gene: TRBV28
d_gene: TRBD1
abundance: many

CDR3nt: TGTGCCAGCAGACCCTCCGGGATCTCAATGGGCGAGCAGTACTTC
CDR3aa: CASRPSGISMGEQYF
len: 15
j_gene: TRBJ2-7
v_gene: TRBV6-1
d_gene: -
abundance: many

CDR3nt: TGTGCCAGCAGTTTTACAGGGGGCGGCCCTAACTATGGCTACACCTTC
CDR3aa: CASSFTGGGPNYGYTF
len: 16
j_gene: TRBJ1-2
v_gene: TRBV27
d_gene: TRBD1
abundance: -

CDR3nt: TGTGCCAGCTCGCTCGGTCGGAAGTCCTATAATTCACCCCTCCACTTT
CDR3aa: CASSLGRKSYNSPLHF
len: 16
j_gene: TRBJ1-6
v_gene: TRBV6-1
d_gene: -
abundance: few

CDR3nt: TGTGCCAGCACCCTAGGAGCGGGAGAAACCGGGGAGCTGTTTTTT
CDR3aa: CASTLGAGETGELFF
len: 15
j_gene: TRBJ2-2
v_gene: TRBV6-1
d_gene: TRBD2
abundance: -

CDR3nt: TGTGCCAGCAGCCAAGGGGATTTTGGCACAGATACGCAGTATTTT
CDR3aa: CASSQGDFGTDTQYF
len: 15
j_gene: TRBJ2-3
v_gene: TRBV14
d_gene: -
abundance: few

CDR3nt: TGTGCCAGCTCATTTACGGGACAGGGCAGCTATGGCTACACCTTC
CDR3aa: CASSFTGQGSYGYTF
len: 15
j_gene: TRBJ1-2
v_gene: TRBV18
d_gene: TRBD1
abundance: many

CDR3nt: TGTGCCAGCAGCGTAGGGGGGGGGTCTGAAGCTTTCTTT
CDR3aa: CASSVGGGSEAFF
len: 13
j_gene: TRBJ1-1
v_gene: TRBV9
d_gene: -
abundance: few

CDR3nt: TGTGCCAGCAAGAGAACGGGGTCCACAGATACGCAGTATTTT
CDR3aa: CASKRTGSTDTQYF
len: 14
j_gene: TRBJ2-3
v_gene: TRBV11-2
d_gene: -
abundance: many

CDR3nt: TGTGCCAGCAGCTTAGAGCGCGGCGAGCAGTTCTTC
CDR3aa: CASSLERGEQFF
len: 12
j_gene: TRBJ2-1
v_gene: TRBV11-2
d_gene: -
abundance: once

CDR3nt: TGTGCCAGCAGCTTCGGGGACAGTTCGAACACTGAAGCTTTCTTT
CDR3aa: CASSFGDSSNTEAFF
len: 15
j_gene: TRBJ1-1
v_gene: TRBV7-9
d_gene: TRBD1
abundance: few

CDR3nt: TGTGCCTGGACTAGCGGCTTAAACACCGGGGAGCTGTTTTTT
CDR3aa: CAWTSGLNTGELFF
len: 14
j_gene: TRBJ2-2
v_gene: TRBV30
d_gene: TRBD2
abundance: -

CDR3nt: TGTGCCAGCAGCCAAGGGTTGGGACCCACCAATGAGCAGTTCTTC
CDR3aa: CASSQGLGPTNEQFF
len: 15
j_gene: TRBJ2-1
v_gene: TRBV7-3
d_gene: -
abundance: many

CDR3nt: TGTGCCAGCAGCCCGACCCTCACAGATACGCAGTATTTT
CDR3aa: CASSPTLTDTQYF
len: 13
j_gene: TRBJ2-3
v_gene: TRBV7-3
d_gene: -
abundance: many

CDR3nt: TGTGCCAGCAGTAGGACCCTACAGGACCAAGAGACCCAGTACTTC
CDR3aa: CASSRTLQDQETQYF
len: 15
j_gene: TRBJ2-5
v_gene: TRBV28
d_gene: -
abundance: many

CDR3nt: TGTGCCAGTAATGGGGGCCCTGGACGGAGCTCCTATAATTCACCCCTCCACTTT
CDR3aa: CASNGGPGRSSYNSPLHF
len: 18
j_gene: TRBJ1-6
v_gene: TRBV19
d_gene: -
abundance: -

CDR3nt: TGCAGTGGCTCAGGGACGAACACTGAAGCTTTCTTT
CDR3aa: CSGSGTNTEAFF
len: 12
j_gene: TRBJ1-1
v_gene: TRBV20-1
d_gene: -
abundance: many

CDR3nt: TGTGCCAGCTCACCAGACAGAAATGAAAAACTGTTTTTT
CDR3aa: CASSPDRNEKLFF
len: 13
j_gene: TRBJ1-4
v_gene: TRBV18
d_gene: -
abundance: many

CDR3nt: TGTGCCAGCAGCCCAGTCGGGACAGGGGCCTCGCTATCCTACAATGAGCAGTTCTTC
CDR3aa: CASSPVGTGASLSYNEQFF
len: 19
j_gene: TRBJ2-1
v_gene: TRBV7-8
d_gene: TRBD1
abundance: many

CDR3nt: TGCGCCAGCAGCCACGACGGGCCGAGAACTGAAGCTTTCTTT
CDR3aa: CASSHDGPRTEAFF
len: 14
j_gene: TRBJ1-1
v_gene: TRBV5-1
d_gene: -
abundance: -

CDR3nt: TGTGCCAGCAGCGTGACAGGGGCTCAGCCCCAGCATTTT
CDR3aa: CASSVTGAQPQHF
len: 13
j_gene: TRBJ1-5
v_gene: TRBV9
d_gene: TRBD1
abundance: -

CDR3nt: TGCGCCAGCAGACCCCAGTACTTCACCGGGACACTTAACACCGGGGAGCTGTTTTTT
CDR3aa: CASRPQYFTGTLNTGELFF
len: 19
j_gene: TRBJ2-2
v_gene: TRBV5-1
d_gene: -
abundance: few